The rows below give T cell receptor beta chains drawn from one sample of a study of T cell repertoires in cytomegalovirus infection. TCRdb re-analysed the reads in MiXCR, keeping a single row per CDR3 protein. This sample has about 900,000 distinct CDR3 sequences, with approximately 30% found just once. For these TCRs, the target antigens are not known. The sample in question was cultured CD8+ T cells from PBMCs, obtained from culture after CMV antigen stimulation. Receptor source: a human donor in good health (CMV status not recorded). Some clones in this sample may be carry-over from other donors' samples. CDR3s include the opening cysteine and the closing phenylalanine or tryptophan. The order of the fields is D gene, clone size, J gene, V gene, CDR3 protein, CDR3 DNA. A D gene is named only where the DNA matches it firmly. Not every row has a clone size; where given, it reads once, few, many or a size class.

. . TRBJ1-1 TRBV5-4 CASSYEPGPNTEAFF TGTGCCAGCAGCTATGAGCCAGGTCCTAACACTGAAGCTTTCTTT
. many TRBJ2-5 TRBV7-8 CASSLDDQETQYF TGTGCCAGCAGCTTAGATGACCAAGAGACCCAGTACTTC
. . TRBJ2-7 TRBV7-9 CANSLVGEQYF TGTGCCAACAGCTTGGTGGGCGAGCAGTACTTC
. few TRBJ2-3 TRBV7-3 CASSLDGPSTDTQYF TGTGCCAGCAGCTTAGATGGACCAAGCACAGATACGCAGTATTTT
. . TRBJ2-5 TRBV7-9 CASSLSQMGETQYF TGTGCCAGCAGCTTATCACAGATGGGGGAGACCCAGTACTTC
TRBD2 . TRBJ2-5 TRBV24-1 CATSDVSGENQETQYF TGTGCCACCAGTGATGTTAGCGGGGAAAACCAAGAGACCCAGTACTTC
TRBD2 . TRBJ2-5 TRBV2 CASSEYGLEETQYF TGTGCCAGCAGTGAATATGGACTAGAAGAGACCCAGTACTTC
. once TRBJ1-1 TRBV12-5 CASGLVLTSNTEAFF TGTGCTAGTGGTTTGGTACTCACTTCGAACACTGAAGCTTTCTTT
. few TRBJ2-3 TRBV5-6 CASSLPDDTDTQYF TGTGCCAGCAGCCTCCCGGATGACACAGATACGCAGTATTTT
TRBD1 . TRBJ1-2 TRBV5-1 CASSTDRDRVYGYTF TGCGCCAGCAGCACCGACCGGGACAGGGTGTACGGCTACACCTTC
. many TRBJ2-3 TRBV7-2 CASSLAGSTDTQYF TGTGCCAGCAGCTTAGCGGGGAGCACAGATACGCAGTATTTT
TRBD2 once TRBJ2-1 TRBV5-1 CASGSPSGGRANEQFF TGCGCCAGCGGATCCCCTAGCGGGGGGCGAGCAAATGAGCAGTTCTTC
. many TRBJ1-2 TRBV7-9 CASESGKPQLDGYTF TGTGCCAGCGAGTCAGGGAAGCCCCAACTGGATGGCTACACCTTC
. few TRBJ1-5 TRBV19 CASTEGTISNQPQHF TGTGCCAGTACCGAAGGGACGATTAGCAATCAGCCCCAGCATTTT
TRBD1 few TRBJ1-2 TRBV4-2 CASSHPVGSGGLSTF TGTGCCAGCAGCCACCCAGTTGGGTCAGGGGGCTTGAGCACCTTC
. . TRBJ1-2 TRBV10-3 CAISEEGYGYTF TGTGCCATCAGTGAAGAAGGCTATGGCTACACCTTC
. . TRBJ2-1 TRBV7-6 CASSSIRGQFF TGTGCCAGCAGCTCCATTCGGGGGCAGTTCTTC
. . TRBJ2-6 TRBV5-1 CASSLVGVSSGANVLTF TGCGCCAGCAGCTTGGTAGGGGTGAGCTCTGGGGCCAACGTCCTGACTTTC
. . TRBJ1-1 TRBV7-3 CASSLTPGLATEAFF TGTGCCAGCAGCTTAACTCCAGGGTTGGCCACTGAAGCTTTCTTT
. few TRBJ2-3 TRBV4-1 CASSQDWIDTQYF TGCGCCAGCAGCCAAGATTGGATAGATACGCAGTATTTT
TRBD2 . TRBJ2-2 TRBV7-6 CASGPAGTSESNTGELFF TGTGCCAGCGGCCCCGCTGGGACTAGCGAGTCGAACACCGGGGAGCTGTTTTTT
. . TRBJ1-2 TRBV7-2 CASSLGVGALTEGYTF TGTGCCAGCAGCTTAGGAGTAGGGGCTTTAACGGAAGGCTACACCTTC
. few TRBJ2-3 TRBV27 CASSLTVGTDTQYF TGTGCCAGCAGCCTTACCGTCGGCACAGATACGCAGTATTTT
. . TRBJ1-1 TRBV7-9 CASSRGYEAFF TGTGCCAGCAGCAGGGGGTACGAAGCTTTCTTT
TRBD1 few TRBJ2-7 TRBV7-9 CASYPKVDRGTSYEQYF TGTGCCAGCTATCCGAAAGTGGACAGGGGTACCTCCTACGAGCAGTACTTC
TRBD1 many TRBJ1-5 TRBV12-3/TRBV12-4 CASSLGDFQGGLGDNQPQHF TGTGCCAGCAGTTTAGGGGATTTCCAGGGGGGGCTAGGGGACAATCAGCCCCAGCATTTT
. . TRBJ1-2 TRBV27 CASSLLLDNRNYGYTF TGTGCCAGCAGTTTATTGCTCGATAACCGAAACTATGGCTACACCTTC
. many TRBJ1-1 TRBV7-6 CASSPGYGTGTEAFF TGTGCCAGCAGCCCGGGGTATGGTACGGGCACTGAAGCTTTCTTT
. . TRBJ1-1 TRBV20-1 CSARGAGTSEAFF TGCAGTGCTAGAGGGGCAGGAACCTCTGAAGCTTTCTTT
. many TRBJ1-1 TRBV25-1 CAAARGSEAFF TGTGCCGCGGCGCGGGGTTCTGAAGCTTTCTTT
. few TRBJ2-2 TRBV4-3 CASSQDTGSGTGELFF TGCGCCAGCAGCCAAGATACGGGGTCAGGCACCGGGGAGCTGTTTTTT
TRBD2 . TRBJ2-3 TRBV2 CASSSRTSGVSGDTQYF TGTGCCAGCAGTTCAAGGACTAGCGGGGTCTCCGGAGATACGCAGTATTTT
. . TRBJ2-2 TRBV6-2/TRBV6-3 CASSWTPGNTGELFF TGTGCCAGCAGTTGGACCCCGGGGAACACCGGGGAGCTGTTTTTT
. . TRBJ1-4 TRBV7-9 CASSSPPFPSGEEKLFF TGTGCCAGCAGCTCCCCGCCCTTCCCGTCGGGGGAGGAAAAACTGTTTTTT
. . TRBJ1-4 TRBV7-2 CASSLGGREGEKLFF TGTGCCAGCAGCTTAGGAGGCAGGGAAGGTGAAAAACTGTTTTTT
. once TRBJ2-2 TRBV20-1 CSARAHRTGELFF TGCAGTGCTAGAGCGCACCGCACCGGGGAGCTGTTTTTT
. few TRBJ2-3 TRBV7-4 CASSLSGPPLGDTQYF TGTGCCAGCAGCTTAAGCGGTCCCCCTCTAGGCGATACGCAGTATTTT
TRBD1 once TRBJ1-1 TRBV5-1 CASSPRQGINTEAFF TGCGCCAGCAGCCCGAGACAGGGGATAAACACTGAAGCTTTCTTT
. few TRBJ2-3 TRBV7-2 CASSLAPGSDTQYF TGTGCCAGCAGCTTAGCTCCAGGTTCAGATACGCAGTATTTT
TRBD1 few TRBJ1-1 TRBV19 CASSIQGAAEAFF TGTGCCAGTAGTATTCAGGGGGCTGCTGAAGCTTTCTTT
TRBD2 . TRBJ2-1 TRBV15 CATSRDLADDNEQFF TGTGCCACCAGCAGAGATCTAGCGGACGACAATGAGCAGTTCTTC
TRBD1 . TRBJ2-3 TRBV12-5 CASGFRVTGVKGDTQYF TGTGCTAGTGGTTTTCGTGTGACAGGGGTCAAAGGAGATACGCAGTATTTT